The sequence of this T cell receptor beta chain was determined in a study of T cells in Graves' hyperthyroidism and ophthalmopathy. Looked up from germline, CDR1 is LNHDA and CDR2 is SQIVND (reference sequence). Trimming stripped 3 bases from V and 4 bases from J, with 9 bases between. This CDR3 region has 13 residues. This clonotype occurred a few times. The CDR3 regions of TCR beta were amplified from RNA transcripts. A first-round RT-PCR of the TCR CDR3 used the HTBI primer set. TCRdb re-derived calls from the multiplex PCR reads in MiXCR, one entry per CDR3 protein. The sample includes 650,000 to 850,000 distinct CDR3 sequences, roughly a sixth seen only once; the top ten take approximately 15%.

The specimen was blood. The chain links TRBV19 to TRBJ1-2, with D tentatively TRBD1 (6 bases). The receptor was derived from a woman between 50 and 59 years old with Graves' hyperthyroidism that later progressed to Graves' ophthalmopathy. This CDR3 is CASSMGDIYGYTF. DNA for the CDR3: TGTGCCAGTAGTATGGGGGACATCTATGGCTACACCTTC.